These 10 T cell receptor beta chains were all obtained from the same sample, sequenced in a study of blood T cell repertoires in COVID-19. Sequencing used immunoSEQ multiplex PCR; TCRdb keeps in-frame clones, though not all of them. The data show approximately 200,000 clones, with approximately 91% seen just once and around 1.1% held by the top ten. The sequenced sample consisted of peripheral blood. The receptors here all came from a man aged 25 to 40 with acute or convalescent COVID-19.

The rearrangement uses TRBV6-5 and TRBJ1-1; no clear D. The germline gives CDR1 MNHEY, CDR2 SVGAGI. V lost 6 bases, J lost 13 bases, and 18 bases lay in between. The CDR3 runs 12 residues. The CDR3 is CASREFNPTYFF. The CDR3 DNA reads TGTGCCAGCAGGGAGTTTAACCCCACCTATTTCTTT.

V gene TRBV19 combines with J gene TRBJ2-7; TRBD1 agrees at 8 bases. Trimming cost V 5 bases and J 3 bases; bases outside gene matches: 9. The CDR3 is 15 amino acids. CDR1 is LNHDA and CDR2 is SQIVND in the germline V gene (reference sequence). The CDR3 DNA reads TGTGCCAGTAGTGCGTCGACCGGGACAGGCTACGAGCAGTACTTC. Translating it yields CASSASTGTGYEQYF.

The chain links TRBV5-1 to TRBJ2-1; tentatively, D is TRBD1 (7 bases). Germline V lookup: CDR1 SGHRS, CDR2 YFSETQ. This CDR3 spans 16 amino acids. The germline V and J ends were trimmed by 4 bases and 0 bases, with 14 bases remaining between them. This CDR3 reads CASSRGAGGSYNEQFF. CDR3 in DNA: TGCGCCAGCAGCCGCGGGGCAGGGGGCTCCTACAATGAGCAGTTCTTC. Looking up the rest from reference TRBV5-1 and TRBJ2-1 gives the full variable domain: KAGVTQTPRYLIKTRGQQVTLSCSPISGHRSVSWYQQTPGQGLQFLFEYFSETQRNKGNFPGRFSGRQFSNSRSEMNVSTLELGDSALYLCASSRGAGGSYNEQFFGPGTRLTVL.

The J gene is TRBJ2-4, the V gene TRBV7-8; 9 bases agree with TRBD1. Per germline, CDR1 SGHVS and CDR2 FQNEAQ. The CDR3 is made up of 24 amino acids. The trim removed 5 bases at V and 0 bases at J, leaving 29 bases unmatched. The CDR3 is CASSPRSLHQGQGGIGLAKNIQYF. CDR3 nucleotide sequence: TGTGCCAGCAGCCCCCGGTCTCTCCATCAGGGACAGGGAGGGATCGGACTAGCCAAAAACATTCAGTACTTC.

The J gene is TRBJ2-7, the V gene TRBV4-1; the D gene is possibly TRBD1 (6 bases). The CDR3 contains 15 residues. CDR1 is MGHRA, CDR2 YSYEKL, per germline. V lost 2 bases and J 1 base, leaving 12 bases between the germline ends. In DNA, the CDR3 is TGCGCCAGCAGCCAACCGGGACACCCGTCCTACGAGCAGTACTTC. Residues: CASSQPGHPSYEQYF.

About this clone: This same CDR3 is encoded by further DNA sequences in the sample. V and J are TRBV6-5 and TRBJ1-2, with D possibly TRBD1 on 5 matching bases. This CDR3 has 16 amino acids. The germline V gene has CDR1 MNHEY and CDR2 SVGAGI. Deletions cut 2 bases from V and 5 bases from J, with 18 bases between. The CDR3 reads CASSYGGAKRGYGYTF. The CDR3 DNA reads as TGTGCCAGCAGTTACGGTGGGGCCAAGCGGGGGTATGGCTACACCTTC.

This sequence joins TRBV28 and TRBJ2-7; D might be TRBD2 (6 bases). The length of the CDR3 is 15 residues. Trimming removed 5 bases at V and 2 bases at J, with 16 bases between. The germline CDR1 and CDR2 sequences are MDHEN and SYDVKM. The CDR3 nucleotides read TGTGCCAGCAGTCCCCGGGGGAAATGGGCCTACGAGCAGTACTTC. Its protein is CASSPRGKWAYEQYF.

CDR3 sequence (DNA): TGTGCCATCAAAGACTTACAAACAGATACGCAGTATTTT. Translated, it gives CAIKDLQTDTQYF. The rearrangement uses TRBV6-5 and TRBJ2-3; D gene unclear. V was pared by 10 bases and J by 3 bases, with 14 bases between. The germline gives CDR1 MNHEY, CDR2 SVGAGI. This CDR3 has 13 amino acids.

This chain links TRBV28 with TRBJ2-2; the D gene is possibly TRBD1 (6 bases). The CDR3 runs to 13 residues. V lost 6 bases to trimming and J lost 6 bases, with 11 bases between them. From germline, CDR1 is MDHEN and CDR2 SYDVKM. The CDR3 sequence is CASSFSGAGELFF. Here the CDR3 DNA reads TGTGCCAGCAGCTTTTCAGGGGCCGGGGAGCTGTTTTTT.

Only a few counts were recorded for this clone. The chain recombines TRBV6-5 with TRBJ2-3, with D maybe TRBD1 (5 bases). This CDR3 comprises 15 residues. V lost 2 bases to trimming and J lost 2 bases, with 11 bases between them. Looked up from germline, CDR1 is MNHEY and CDR2 is SVGAGI. For the CDR3, the DNA is TGTGCCAGCAGTTACGGGGCCAGTATCACAGATACGCAGTATTTT. This sequence encodes CASSYGASITDTQYF.